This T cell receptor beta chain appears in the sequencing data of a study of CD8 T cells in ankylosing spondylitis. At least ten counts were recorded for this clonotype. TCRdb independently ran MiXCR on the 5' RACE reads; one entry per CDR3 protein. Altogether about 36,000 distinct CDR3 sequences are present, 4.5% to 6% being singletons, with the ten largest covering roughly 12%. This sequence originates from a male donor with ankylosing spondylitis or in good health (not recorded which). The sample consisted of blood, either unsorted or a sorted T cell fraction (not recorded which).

The CDR3 bases are TGTGCCACATCTAGGGGAAACTACAATGAGCAGTTCTTC. It specifies CATSRGNYNEQFF. V is TRBV19 and J is TRBJ2-1, with D possibly matching TRBD1 (5 bases). Germline values: CDR1 LNHDA, CDR2 SQIVND (reference sequence). The CDR3 covers 13 residues. The V gene lost 10 bases and the J gene lost 3 bases, with 13 bases spanning the gap.